The rows below give T cell receptor beta chains drawn from one sample of a study of T cell responses to AZD1222 COVID-19 vaccine. TCRdb's copy holds only in-frame clones and misses some; the assay was immunoSEQ multiplex PCR. Of 40,000 to 55,000 clones detected, 65% to 90% appear once; the ten largest clones hold approximately 7%. The sample was peripheral blood, taken 28 days after the second AZD1222 dose. The receptors stem from an adult who received the AZD1222 COVID-19 vaccine. Both conserved end residues are trimmed from each CDR3.

cdr3_aa	v_call	j_call	cdr3_length
ATTSYDQETQY	TRBV2	TRBJ2-5	11
ASSQGTSAPQY	TRBV3-1/TRBV3-2	TRBJ2-5	11
ASSLEGVRGYT	TRBV11-3	TRBJ1-2	11
ASSQAASGSHEQY	TRBV3-1/TRBV3-2	TRBJ2-7	13
ASSQDPQAYNEQF	TRBV3-1/TRBV3-2	TRBJ2-1	13
ASSSRLAGGSNEQF	TRBV7-6	TRBJ2-1	14
AISGTSGLEQF	TRBV10-3	TRBJ2-1	11
ASSNSGTGNLLF	TRBV19	TRBJ1-4	12
ASSLGDYLTYEQY	TRBV7-2	TRBJ2-7	13
ASTGTAYNEQF	TRBV5-1	TRBJ2-1	11
ASSSTRVDQPQH	TRBV2	TRBJ1-5	12
ANSSPLGGNEQF	TRBV5-1	TRBJ2-1	12
ASSQHIPLASTEQF	TRBV5-8	TRBJ2-1	14
ASAGTSVSGELF	TRBV19	TRBJ2-2	12
ASSPNRGQFGFTEAF	TRBV28	TRBJ1-1	15
ATQKGGQNEQY	TRBV28	TRBJ2-7	11
ATSRDRGKTDTQY	TRBV15	TRBJ2-3	13
ASIPERENGYT	TRBV28	TRBJ1-2	11
ATKLRHVSYGYT	TRBV28	TRBJ1-2	12
ASSQETRATEAF	TRBV14	TRBJ1-1	12
ASSLGSYNEQF	TRBV19	TRBJ2-1	11
ASSHEASSYEQY	TRBV3-1/TRBV3-2	TRBJ2-7	12
ASRGYNEQF	TRBV28	TRBJ2-1	9
ASSTIYEQY	TRBV25-1	TRBJ2-7	9
ASSLVGVGLGEKLF	TRBV7-2	TRBJ1-4	14
ASDWARDAGQPQH	TRBV5-6	TRBJ1-5	13
ASSQEPPSLAPYNEQF	TRBV4-3	TRBJ2-1	16
AIRDNQEEQF	TRBV10-3	TRBJ2-1	10
ASSPPGAGKNIQY	TRBV6-5	TRBJ2-4	13
ASSGLAGGETQY	TRBV28	TRBJ2-5	12
AISGTGDNTEAF	TRBV10-3	TRBJ1-1	12
ASSESLTEAWEQY	TRBV25-1	TRBJ2-7	13
SVQQGMLTF	TRBV29-1	TRBJ1-1	9
ASSYSIAYEQY	TRBV6-6	TRBJ2-7	11
ASSSTGTSNTGELF	TRBV5-1	TRBJ2-2	14
ASSLLVTGELF	TRBV2	TRBJ2-2	11
ASSPGHGKSYEQY	TRBV19	TRBJ2-7	13
ATSELNAGELF	TRBV24-1	TRBJ2-2	11
ASSWDTEAF	TRBV6-6	TRBJ1-1	9
ASSQEESETQY	TRBV28	TRBJ2-5	11
ASIDRGGPQH	TRBV28	TRBJ1-5	10
ASSYEGPKGYT	TRBV6-5	TRBJ1-2	11
ASTDSYEQY	TRBV19	TRBJ2-7	9
ASYLSSGANVLT	TRBV18	TRBJ2-6	12
ACTGLASSYEQY	TRBV30	TRBJ2-7	12
ASRRLNTGELF	TRBV6-5	TRBJ2-2	11
ASSLSGYEGKNIQY	TRBV28	TRBJ2-4	14
ASSSLGGNHQPQH	TRBV27	TRBJ1-5	13
ASSFGGAQPQH	TRBV27	TRBJ1-5	11
ASSPGIGASNQPQH	TRBV7-9	TRBJ1-5	14
ASSHTLLGPRGSGNTIY	TRBV4-3	TRBJ1-3	17
ASLRGYT	TRBV5-8	TRBJ1-2	7
ATSDPTGRYGYT	TRBV24-1	TRBJ1-2	12
ASSALAGGTSNEQF	TRBV10-2	TRBJ2-1	14
ATKREGRGDTQY	TRBV19	TRBJ2-3	12
ASSLGTWEPSTDTQY	TRBV11-2	TRBJ2-3	15
ASSSTMGGRGETQY	TRBV11-2	TRBJ2-5	14
ASSFSTGTLPADTQY	TRBV27	TRBJ2-3	15
ATSRDPQDPPSYNEQF	TRBV15	TRBJ2-1	16
ASSPGTGINQPQH	TRBV19	TRBJ1-5	13